The 2 T cell receptor beta chains listed next were all sequenced from one sample in a study of shared clonotypes between healthy human individuals. Using immunoSEQ multiplex PCR, the repertoire was profiled, and TCRdb retains in-frame clones only, with some absent. The repertoire consists of around 2,000,000 clones, with 85% to 95% occurring once and the leading ten covering 0.13%. The sample was naive CD4+ T cells sorted from blood. Subset indicated: CD45RA+ positively selected. These TCRs come from a man aged 18 to 29 in good health.

This clone was detected many times. This chain links TRBV7-9 with TRBJ2-7, with 7 positions matching TRBD1. This CDR3 spans 16 amino acids. Germline-derived CDR1 and CDR2 are SEHNR and FQNEAQ (reference sequence). V was pared by 5 bases and J by 2 bases, with 12 bases of the junction left unmatched. CDR3 loop: CASSRSGTAAPYEQYF. The CDR3 DNA reads TGTGCCAGCAGCCGTTCTGGGACAGCGGCGCCCTACGAGCAGTACTTC.

With regard to this clone: Additional DNA sequences in this sample encode the identical CDR3. CDR3 in DNA: TGTGCCAGCAGCCCGGGGACAGGGTCTTCCTACGAGCAGTACTTC. It translates to CASSPGTGSSYEQYF. The chain has TRBV7-2 and TRBJ2-7; 9 bases map to TRBD1. Germline values: CDR1 SGHTA, CDR2 FQGNSA. The CDR3 sequence is 15 residues long. J lost 1 base, V lost 5 bases, and 6 bases had no gene match.